This entry features one TCR beta chain sequence. Naivety among CD8 cells was defined by CD45RO negativity and positive CCR7 selection, thereby excluding terminally differentiated effector memory CD45RA+ cells. Germline CDR1 SGHVS, CDR2 FQNEAQ. The CDR3 covers 12 residues. V shed 6 bases and J shed 3 bases, with 9 bases lying between them. The sample originates from a study of shared clonotypes between healthy human individuals. Profiling relied on immunoSEQ multiplex PCR, and the TCRdb table lists in-frame clones only, not all of them. Of about 680,000 clones in the sample, about 91% were seen once. This chain uses TRBV7-8 with TRBJ2-7, with D perhaps matching TRBD2 (6 bases). This TCR was sampled from a man younger than 40 in good health. The sample taken for sequencing was naive CD8+ T cells sorted from blood. The CDR3 loop is CASRGGLYEQYF. CDR3 nucleotide sequence: TGTGCCAGCAGGGGGGGACTCTACGAGCAGTACTTC.